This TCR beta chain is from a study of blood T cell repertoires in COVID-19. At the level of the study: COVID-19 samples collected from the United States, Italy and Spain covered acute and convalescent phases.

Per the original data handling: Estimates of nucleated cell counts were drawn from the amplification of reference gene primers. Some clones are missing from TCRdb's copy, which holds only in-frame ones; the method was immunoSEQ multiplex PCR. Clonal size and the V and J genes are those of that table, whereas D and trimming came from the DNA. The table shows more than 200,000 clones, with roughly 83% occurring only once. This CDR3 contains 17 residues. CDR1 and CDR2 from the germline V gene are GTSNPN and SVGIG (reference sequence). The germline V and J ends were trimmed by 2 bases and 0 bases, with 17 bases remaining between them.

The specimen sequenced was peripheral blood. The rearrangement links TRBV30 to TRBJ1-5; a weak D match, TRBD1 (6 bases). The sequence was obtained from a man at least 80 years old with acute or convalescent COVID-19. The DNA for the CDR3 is TGTGCCTGGAGTCGAAACAGGGCCACTTATAGCAATCAGCCCCAGCATTTT. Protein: CAWSRNRATYSNQPQHF.